This T cell receptor (beta chain) appears in the sequencing data of a study of blood T cell repertoires in COVID-19. Study-level information: Sources were T cells, B-cell-depleted T cells, or PBMCs; the material itself was cDNA or gDNA.

This clone was detected a few times. The CDR3 consists of 15 residues. The germline V and J ends were trimmed by 1 base and 2 bases, with 11 bases remaining between them. In germline, CDR1 is MNHEY, CDR2 SMNVEV (reference sequence). Authors' analysis steps: Amplification of reference gene primers was used by the study to estimate nucleated cell counts. The assay was immunoSEQ multiplex PCR, and TCRdb's table has in-frame clones only and misses some. D and trimming were read from the DNA, whereas the V and J calls and clone size are those reported in that table. The sample records 70,000 to 80,000 clones, approximately 80% being singletons.

Sequenced material: peripheral blood. This clonotype was sampled from a human donor in a cohort sampled during active COVID-19. This chain uses TRBV27 with TRBJ1-1; the D gene is possibly TRBD1 (6 bases). CDR3 in amino acids: CASSLFGGYNTEAFF. CDR3 in DNA: TGTGCCAGCAGTTTATTTGGGGGCTATAACACTGAAGCTTTCTTT.